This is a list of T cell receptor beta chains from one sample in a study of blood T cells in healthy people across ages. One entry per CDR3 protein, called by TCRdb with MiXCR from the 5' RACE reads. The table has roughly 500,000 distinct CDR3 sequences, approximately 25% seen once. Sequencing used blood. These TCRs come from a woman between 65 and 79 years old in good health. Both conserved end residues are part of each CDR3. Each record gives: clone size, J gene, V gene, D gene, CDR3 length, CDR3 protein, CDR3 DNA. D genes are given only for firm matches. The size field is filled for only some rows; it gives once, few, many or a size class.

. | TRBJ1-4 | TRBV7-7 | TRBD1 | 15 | CASSPGQGFNDKLFF | TGTGCCAGCAGTCCTGGACAGGGCTTTAATGACAAACTGTTTTTT
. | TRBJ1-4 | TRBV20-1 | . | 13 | CSTNGDLNEKLFF | TGCAGTACAAACGGCGACCTTAATGAAAAACTGTTTTTT
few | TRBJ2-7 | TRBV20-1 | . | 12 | CSASPISYEQYF | TGCAGTGCTAGTCCCATCTCCTACGAGCAGTACTTC
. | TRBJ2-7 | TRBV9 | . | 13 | CASSVGDRTEQYF | TGTGCCAGCAGCGTAGGCGATAGGACCGAGCAGTACTTC
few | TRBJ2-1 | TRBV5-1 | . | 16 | CASSLDPFPEYNEQFF | TGCGCCAGCAGCTTGGATCCATTCCCCGAGTACAATGAGCAGTTCTTC
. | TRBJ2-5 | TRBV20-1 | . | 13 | CSARVDMGETQYF | TGCAGTGCTAGGGTAGACATGGGGGAGACCCAGTACTTC
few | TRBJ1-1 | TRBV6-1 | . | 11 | CASEPAGEAFF | TGTGCCAGCGAGCCGGCGGGGGAAGCTTTCTTT
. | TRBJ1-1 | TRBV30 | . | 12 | CAWGRGNTEAFF | TGTGCCTGGGGACGGGGGAACACTGAAGCTTTCTTT
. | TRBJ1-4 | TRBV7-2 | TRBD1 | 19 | CASSPYDRAVTQGNEKLFF | TGTGCCAGCAGCCCGTATGACAGGGCGGTAACTCAGGGTAATGAAAAACTGTTTTTT
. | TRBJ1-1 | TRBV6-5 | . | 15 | CASSYSGMVNTEAFF | TGTGCCAGCAGTTACTCGGGGATGGTGAACACTGAAGCTTTCTTT
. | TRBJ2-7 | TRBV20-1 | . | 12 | CSARLLESEQYF | TGCAGTGCTAGGTTACTAGAGAGCGAGCAGTACTTC
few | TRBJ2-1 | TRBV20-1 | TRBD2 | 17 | CSARDLMASGAGNEQFF | TGCAGTGCTAGAGATCTCATGGCTAGCGGGGCGGGGAATGAGCAGTTCTTC
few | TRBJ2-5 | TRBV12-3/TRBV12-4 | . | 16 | CASGKGTPTYQETQYF | TGTGCCAGCGGTAAGGGGACACCTACCTACCAAGAGACCCAGTACTTC
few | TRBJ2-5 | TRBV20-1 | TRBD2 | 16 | CSALGLADIGRETQYF | TGCAGTGCCTTGGGACTAGCGGACATTGGGCGGGAGACCCAGTACTTC
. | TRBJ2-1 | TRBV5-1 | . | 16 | CASSSGGGALRKEQFF | TGCGCCAGCAGCTCTGGTGGGGGGGCGCTTAGGAAAGAGCAGTTCTTC
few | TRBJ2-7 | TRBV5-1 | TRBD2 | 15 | CASSPRGGVQYEQYF | TGCGCCAGCAGCCCCCGGGGGGGGGTCCAATACGAGCAGTACTTC
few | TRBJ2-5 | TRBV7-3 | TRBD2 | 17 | CASSLTGLAGGTETQYF | TGTGCCAGCAGCTTAACGGGACTAGCGGGGGGCACAGAGACCCAGTACTTC
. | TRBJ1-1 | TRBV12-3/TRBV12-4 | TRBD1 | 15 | CASSSNRGVNTEAFF | TGTGCCAGCAGTTCCAACAGGGGAGTGAACACTGAAGCTTTCTTT
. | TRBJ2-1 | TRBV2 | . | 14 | CASRKIGTLNEQFF | TGTGCCAGCCGCAAAATAGGGACTCTCAATGAGCAGTTCTTC
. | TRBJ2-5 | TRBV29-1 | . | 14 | CSVEILQGQETQYF | TGCAGCGTTGAAATTCTTCAGGGGCAAGAGACCCAGTACTTC
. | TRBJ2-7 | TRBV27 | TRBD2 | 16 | CASIGVSREGLYEQYF | TGTGCCAGCATAGGTGTCAGTCGGGAGGGCCTTTACGAGCAGTACTTC
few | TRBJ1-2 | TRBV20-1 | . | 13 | CSAEPQGDYGYTF | TGCAGTGCTGAACCGCAGGGAGACTATGGCTACACCTTC
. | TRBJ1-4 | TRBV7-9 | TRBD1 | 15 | CASSSGQGTNEKLFF | TGTGCCAGCAGCTCCGGACAGGGCACTAATGAAAAACTGTTTTTT
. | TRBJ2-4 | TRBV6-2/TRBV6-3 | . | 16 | CASSSYSGTLKNIQYF | TGTGCCAGCAGTTCTTACTCCGGGACCCTGAAAAACATTCAGTACTTC
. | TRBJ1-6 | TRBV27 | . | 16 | CASSTHTGTWGSPLHF | TGTGCCAGCAGTACTCACACCGGGACATGGGGTTCACCCCTCCACTTT
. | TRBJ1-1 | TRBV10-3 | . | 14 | CAIRAGTVNTEAFF | TGTGCCATCAGGGCCGGGACCGTGAACACTGAAGCTTTCTTT
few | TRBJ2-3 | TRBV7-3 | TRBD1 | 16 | CASSPYGQGRTDTQYF | TGTGCCAGCAGCCCTTACGGACAGGGAAGGACAGATACGCAGTATTTT
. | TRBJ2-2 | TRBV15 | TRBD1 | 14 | CATSRDDRARELFF | TGTGCCACCAGCAGGGATGACAGGGCCCGGGAGCTGTTTTTT
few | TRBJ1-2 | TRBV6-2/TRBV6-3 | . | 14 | CASSLPDGRGGYTF | TGTGCCAGCAGTTTACCGGACGGACGGGGGGGCTACACCTTC
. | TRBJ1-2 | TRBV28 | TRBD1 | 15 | CASSSPGTGDYGYTF | TGTGCCAGCAGTTCCCCCGGGACAGGAGATTATGGCTACACCTTC
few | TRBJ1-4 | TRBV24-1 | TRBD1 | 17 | CATSDCTGTATNEKLFF | TGTGCCACCAGTGATTGCACCGGGACAGCAACTAATGAAAAACTGTTTTTT
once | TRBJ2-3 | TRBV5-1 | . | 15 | CAVDRAPQKTDTQYF | TGCGCCGTAGATCGGGCACCCCAAAAAACAGATACGCAGTATTTT
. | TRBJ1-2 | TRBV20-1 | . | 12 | CSVGGGSYGYTF | TGCAGTGTAGGAGGGGGAAGCTATGGCTACACCTTC
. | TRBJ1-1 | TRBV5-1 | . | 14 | CAGSGAGLNTEAFF | TGCGCCGGCAGCGGTGCGGGCCTGAACACTGAAGCTTTCTTT
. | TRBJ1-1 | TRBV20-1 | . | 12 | CSARYQNTEAFF | TGCAGTGCTAGATACCAGAACACTGAAGCTTTCTTT
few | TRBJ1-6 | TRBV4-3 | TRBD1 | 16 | CASSLQGAAYMGPLHF | TGCGCCAGCAGCCTACAGGGGGCTGCGTATATGGGGCCCCTCCACTTT
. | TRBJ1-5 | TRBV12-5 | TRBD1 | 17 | CASGLEQGGISNQPQHF | TGTGCCAGTGGTTTGGAACAGGGGGGGATAAGCAATCAGCCCCAGCATTTT
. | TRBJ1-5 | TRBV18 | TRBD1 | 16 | CASSPNEQGTNQPQHF | TGTGCCAGCTCGCCTAACGAACAGGGGACCAATCAGCCCCAGCATTTT
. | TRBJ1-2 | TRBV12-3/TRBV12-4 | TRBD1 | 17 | CASSYQSGTGVYYGYTF | TGTGCCAGCAGTTATCAATCCGGGACAGGGGTGTACTATGGCTACACCTTC
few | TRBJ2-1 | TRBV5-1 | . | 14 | CASSWGPTYNEQFF | TGCGCCAGCAGCTGGGGACCCACCTACAATGAACAGTTCTTC
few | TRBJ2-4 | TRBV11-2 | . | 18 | CASSRAGLAILAKNIQYF | TGTGCCAGCAGCCGGGCCGGGTTGGCCATATTAGCCAAAAACATTCAGTACTTC
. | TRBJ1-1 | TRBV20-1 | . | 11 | CSASWGPEAFF | TGCAGTGCTAGTTGGGGTCCTGAAGCTTTCTTT
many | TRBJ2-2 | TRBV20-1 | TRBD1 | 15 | CSARSKGQSTGELFF | TGCAGTGCTAGATCTAAGGGACAGTCCACCGGGGAGCTGTTTTTT
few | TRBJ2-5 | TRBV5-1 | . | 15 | CASSLGHIREETQYF | TGCGCCAGCAGCTTGGGACACATCAGGGAAGAGACCCAGTACTTC
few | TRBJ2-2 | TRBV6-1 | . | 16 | CASRRVSVVETGELFF | TGTGCCAGCAGAAGGGTGTCGGTCGTTGAGACCGGGGAGCTGTTTTTT
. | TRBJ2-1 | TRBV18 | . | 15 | CASSPKEGVGYEQFF | TGTGCCAGCTCCCCCAAGGAGGGTGTGGGGTATGAGCAGTTCTTC
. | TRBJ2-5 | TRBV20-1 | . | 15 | CSAPVPGANQETQYF | TGCAGTGCCCCGGTCCCAGGGGCCAATCAAGAGACCCAGTACTTC
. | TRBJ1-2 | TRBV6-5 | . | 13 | CASRMDLQYGYTF | TGTGCCAGCAGGATGGACCTACAGTATGGCTACACCTTC